Shown below are 8 T cell receptor beta chains from a single sample sequenced in a study of cytomegalovirus exposure and HLA in healthy donors. The PCR was carried out with 60 Vbeta primers and 13 Jbeta primers. The method was immunoSEQ multiplex PCR; TCRdb's version includes in-frame clones alone and lacks a portion of them. The table includes 150,000 or so clones, around four fifths detected once. Material: PBMCs. These receptors all come from a young man in good health and CMV-seronegative.

The chain has TRBV15 and TRBJ2-7, with TRBD1 identical over 9 bases. This CDR3 is 14 amino acids long. Unmatched junction bases numbered 3, after V lost 3 bases and J lost 3 bases. Germline CDR1 is LNHNV and CDR2 is YYDKDF (reference sequence). Written as DNA, the CDR3 is TGTGCCACCAGCAGTACAGGGGGCAGCTACGAGCAGTACTTC. Protein product: CATSSTGGSYEQYF.

The count of this clone is one. V and J are TRBV5-6 and TRBJ2-2; 11 bases agree with TRBD2. CDR1 and CDR2 from the germline V gene are SGHDT and YYEEEE. The length of the CDR3 is 17 residues. V gave up 0 bases and J gave up 1 base; unmatched junction bases: 2. The CDR3 bases are TGTGCCAGCAGCTTGGCCCTAGCGGGGGGGAACACCGGGGAGCTGTTTTTT. This encodes CASSLALAGGNTGELFF.

The CDR3 here is CASSQLGAGTEAFF. In DNA, the CDR3 is TGCGCCAGCAGCCAATTAGGGGCAGGCACTGAAGCTTTCTTT. This chain links TRBV4-1 with TRBJ1-1; D might be TRBD1 (5 bases). Trimming took off 2 bases at V and 4 bases at J, with 11 bases between the two ends. The CDR3 consists of 14 residues. CDR1 and CDR2 (germline): MGHRA, YSYEKL.

The chain employs TRBV19 and TRBJ1-1, with D possibly matching TRBD1 (5 bases). Germline CDR1 reads LNHDA; CDR2 reads SQIVND (reference sequence). V was shortened by 7 bases and J by 1 base, with 13 bases between the two germline ends. This CDR3 is 14 amino acids long. CDR3 DNA sequence: TGTGCCAGTAACCAGGGAAGGGGGAACACTGAAGCTTTCTTT. It encodes CASNQGRGNTEAFF.

The chain recombines TRBV4-2 with TRBJ1-1; D is perhaps TRBD1 (5 bases). The germline CDR1 and CDR2 sequences are LGHNA and YNFKEQ. Deletions cut 0 bases from V and 5 bases from J, with 16 bases between. The CDR3 runs to 16 residues. This CDR3 reads CASSQEDRGGWTEAFF. CDR3 coding DNA: TGTGCCAGCAGCCAAGAGGACCGCGGGGGGTGGACTGAAGCTTTCTTT.

The CDR3 sequence: CASSRGGDTEAFF. The CDR3 nucleotides read TGTGCCAGCAGCAGGGGGGGAGACACTGAAGCTTTCTTT. V gene TRBV5-5 combines with J gene TRBJ1-1, with TRBD1 as a possible D gene (6 bases). Trimming removed 4 bases from V and 3 bases from J, with 10 bases in between. The germline CDR1 and CDR2 sequences are SGHKS and YYEKEE (reference sequence). The CDR3 has 13 residues.

The V gene is TRBV2, the J gene TRBJ1-6, with D maybe TRBD1 (5 bases). The CDR3 extends over 15 amino acids. V lost 4 bases, J lost 4 bases, and 11 bases lay in between. Per the germline V gene, CDR1 is SNHLY and CDR2 is FYNNEI. CDR3 in DNA: TGTGCCAGCAGTGGGCGGGGCAGTTATAATTCACCCCTCCACTTT. As protein: CASSGRGSYNSPLHF.

In this sample, this clone turned up a few times. This sequence joins TRBV13 and TRBJ1-2; D is possibly TRBD1 (6 bases). V gave up 1 base and J gave up 4 bases, with 10 bases separating them. This CDR3 contains 14 residues. Germline CDR1 reads PRHDT; CDR2 reads FYEKMQ (reference sequence). Here the CDR3 reads CASSLDQGRYGYTF. CDR3 DNA: TGTGCCAGCAGCTTAGATCAGGGGCGCTATGGCTACACCTTC.